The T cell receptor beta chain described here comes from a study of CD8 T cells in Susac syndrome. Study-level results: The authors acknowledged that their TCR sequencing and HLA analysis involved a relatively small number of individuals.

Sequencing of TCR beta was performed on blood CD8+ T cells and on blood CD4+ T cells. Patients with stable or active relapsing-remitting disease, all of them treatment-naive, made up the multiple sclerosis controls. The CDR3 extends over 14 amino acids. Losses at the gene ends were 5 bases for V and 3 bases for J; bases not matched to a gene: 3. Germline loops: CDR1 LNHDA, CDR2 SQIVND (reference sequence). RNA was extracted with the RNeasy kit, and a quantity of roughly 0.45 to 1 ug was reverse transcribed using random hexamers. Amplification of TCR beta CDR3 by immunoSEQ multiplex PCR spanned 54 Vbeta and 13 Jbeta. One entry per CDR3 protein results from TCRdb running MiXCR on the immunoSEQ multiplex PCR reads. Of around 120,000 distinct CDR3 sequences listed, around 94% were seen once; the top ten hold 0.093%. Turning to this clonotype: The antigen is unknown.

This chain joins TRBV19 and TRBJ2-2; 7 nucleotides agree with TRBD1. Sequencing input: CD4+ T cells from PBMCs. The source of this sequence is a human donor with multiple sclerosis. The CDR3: CASSPGQYTGELFF. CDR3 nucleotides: TGTGCCAGTAGTCCGGGACAGTACACCGGGGAGCTGTTTTTT. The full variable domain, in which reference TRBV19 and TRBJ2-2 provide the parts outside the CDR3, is DGGITQSPKYLFRKEGQNVTLSCEQNLNHDAMYWYRQDPGQGLRLIYYSQIVNDFQKGDIAEGYSVSREKKESFPLTVTSAQKNPTAFYLCASSPGQYTGELFFGEGSRLTVL.